These T cell receptor beta chains were read from a single sample in a study of identical twins. TCRdb itself ran the 5' RACE reads through MiXCR, one entry per CDR3 protein. The profile shows approximately 220,000 distinct CDR3 sequences, approximately 8.3% of them singletons. These data also formed part of another study, on yellow fever vaccine responses in identical twins.

What was sequenced was memory (CD45RO+) T cells sorted from blood. These receptors were obtained from a woman under 30 in good health. CDR3s include the opening cysteine and the closing phenylalanine or tryptophan. A D gene is named only where the DNA matches it firmly. Some rows have no size entry. The others give once, few or many, or a class for an expanded clone.

clone_size j_call v_call d_call cdr3_nt cdr3_aa
many TRBJ2-7 TRBV28 NA TGTGCCAGCAGCGATTACAGGGTAGAGTACTTC CASSDYRVEYF
many TRBJ1-2 TRBV29-1 NA TGCAGCGTTGCTTCTAACTATGGCTACACCTTC CSVASNYGYTF
many TRBJ2-2 TRBV20-1 NA TGCAGTGCTACCCCAGTGGCGCCAAACACCGGGGAGCTGTTTTTT CSATPVAPNTGELFF
few TRBJ1-5 TRBV12-3/TRBV12-4 TRBD1 TGTGCCAGCAGCTGGGACAGGGGAGATCAGCCCCAGCATTTT CASSWDRGDQPQHF
few TRBJ2-5 TRBV29-1 NA TGCAGCGCCGTGGGCCAAGAGACCCAGTACTTC CSAVGQETQYF
few TRBJ2-1 TRBV7-2 NA TGTGCCAGCAGCCGAGGAAACACTGACAATGAGCAGTTCTTC CASSRGNTDNEQFF
many TRBJ2-1 TRBV11-2 TRBD2 TGTGCCAGCAGCCTGACGGGACTAGCGTTTTCTAATGAGCAGTTCTTC CASSLTGLAFSNEQFF
few TRBJ2-7 TRBV7-8 TRBD1 TGTGCCAGCAGCCGCAATGACAGGGGCGAGCAGTACTTC CASSRNDRGEQYF
few TRBJ2-7 TRBV2 TRBD1 TGTGCCAGCAGGGAAAACCCGGGACAGTACTACGAGCAGTACTTC CASRENPGQYYEQYF
NA TRBJ1-1 TRBV15 NA TGTGCCACCAGCAGACGGGCGCTCACTGAAGCTTTCTTT CATSRRALTEAFF
few TRBJ2-3 TRBV3-1 TRBD1 TGTGCCAGCAGCCAAGCCAAGACAGGGGGTACGCAGTATTTT CASSQAKTGGTQYF
few TRBJ2-1 TRBV4-3 NA TGCGCCAGCAGCCAAGAACGGCGAAGATCCAATGAGCAGTTCTTC CASSQERRRSNEQFF
many TRBJ2-3 TRBV6-1 NA TGTGCCAGCACAAACGGAGGCACAGATACGCAGTATTTT CASTNGGTDTQYF
many TRBJ1-1 TRBV5-1 TRBD1 TGCGCCAGCAGCTTCTCGACTGGGACAGGGAACACTGAAGCTTTCTTT CASSFSTGTGNTEAFF
NA TRBJ2-2 TRBV7-3 TRBD1 TGTGCCAGCAGCTCTTGGACAGGCCGGACGAACACCGGGGAGCTGTTTTTT CASSSWTGRTNTGELFF
NA TRBJ2-2 TRBV5-1 NA TGCGCCAGCAGCTTGGCCCGAGACGCCGGGGAGCTGTTTTTT CASSLARDAGELFF
few TRBJ1-1 TRBV5-1 NA TGCGCCAGCAGCTTGGTGGCAGACACTGAAGCTTTCTTT CASSLVADTEAFF
NA TRBJ2-2 TRBV11-2 NA TGTGCCAGCAGCCCACAGGGACTGAACACCGGGGAGCTGTTTTTT CASSPQGLNTGELFF
few TRBJ2-1 TRBV12-3/TRBV12-4 NA TGTGCCAGCAGTTTATTTTATGAGCAGTTCTTC CASSLFYEQFF
few TRBJ2-2 TRBV28 NA TGTGCCAGCAGGAGACAAGACAGCCCCGGGGAGCTGTTTTTT CASRRQDSPGELFF
NA TRBJ1-5 TRBV19 NA TGTGCCAGTAGACCGAGAGGTGAAAATCAGCCCCAGCATTTT CASRPRGENQPQHF
once TRBJ2-1 TRBV19 TRBD2 TGTGCCAGTAGTACGGGACTAGGTGGGTTCGATGAGCAGTTCTTC CASSTGLGGFDEQFF
many TRBJ2-2 TRBV4-3 NA TGCGCCAGCAGCCAAGGTGGCAGCTGGACCGGGGAGCTGTTTTTT CASSQGGSWTGELFF
few TRBJ1-6 TRBV7-2 NA TGTGCCAGCAGCTCCCCCCGGGGCATAATCAATTCACCCCTCCACTTT CASSSPRGIINSPLHF
many TRBJ2-1 TRBV4-3 TRBD1 TGCGCCAGCAGCCAAGACTCACAGGGGAACTACAATGAGCAGTTCTTC CASSQDSQGNYNEQFF
NA TRBJ2-3 TRBV7-3 NA TGTGCCAGCAGCTTAGACCCCGGTTTTACAGATACGCAGTATTTT CASSLDPGFTDTQYF
NA TRBJ2-1 TRBV2 NA TGTGCCAGCAGTGTGAAAGCGCAACCTTACAATGAGCAGTTCTTC CASSVKAQPYNEQFF
NA TRBJ2-3 TRBV25-1 NA TGTGCCAGCAGTGAATTTTCAGGGGGCACAGATACGCAGTATTTT CASSEFSGGTDTQYF
NA TRBJ2-3 TRBV9 TRBD1 TGTGCCAGCAGCGTAGATTTAACAGGGGGAAGCACAGATACGCAGTATTTT CASSVDLTGGSTDTQYF
few TRBJ2-6 TRBV10-3 TRBD1 TGTGCCATCAGTGGGACAGGGGGTGAACTTTCTGGGGCCAACGTCCTGACTTTC CAISGTGGELSGANVLTF
few TRBJ2-3 TRBV28 TRBD1 TGTGCCAGCAGTTTGCCCGCATCATTGGGACAGGGGGCGCGAGATACGCAGTATTTT CASSLPASLGQGARDTQYF
NA TRBJ2-2 TRBV24-1 TRBD1 TGTGCCACCAGTGAAGCCGGGACAGGGGCCTCCGGGGAGCTGTTTTTT CATSEAGTGASGELFF
few TRBJ1-2 TRBV5-6 NA TGTGCCAGCAGCCTAACAGGGTTCAACTATGGCTACACCTTC CASSLTGFNYGYTF
few TRBJ2-7 TRBV3-1 NA TGTGCCAGCAGCCAAGACGGCAGAGCCTCCTACGAGCAGTACTTC CASSQDGRASYEQYF
many TRBJ2-4 TRBV11-2 TRBD1 TGTGCCAGCAGCCCACAGACAGGGGCCCTTGGCATTCAGTACTTC CASSPQTGALGIQYF
NA TRBJ2-6 TRBV6-2/TRBV6-3 NA TGTGCCAGCGGGCCCCCCGTCTCTGGGGCCAACGTCCTGACTTTC CASGPPVSGANVLTF